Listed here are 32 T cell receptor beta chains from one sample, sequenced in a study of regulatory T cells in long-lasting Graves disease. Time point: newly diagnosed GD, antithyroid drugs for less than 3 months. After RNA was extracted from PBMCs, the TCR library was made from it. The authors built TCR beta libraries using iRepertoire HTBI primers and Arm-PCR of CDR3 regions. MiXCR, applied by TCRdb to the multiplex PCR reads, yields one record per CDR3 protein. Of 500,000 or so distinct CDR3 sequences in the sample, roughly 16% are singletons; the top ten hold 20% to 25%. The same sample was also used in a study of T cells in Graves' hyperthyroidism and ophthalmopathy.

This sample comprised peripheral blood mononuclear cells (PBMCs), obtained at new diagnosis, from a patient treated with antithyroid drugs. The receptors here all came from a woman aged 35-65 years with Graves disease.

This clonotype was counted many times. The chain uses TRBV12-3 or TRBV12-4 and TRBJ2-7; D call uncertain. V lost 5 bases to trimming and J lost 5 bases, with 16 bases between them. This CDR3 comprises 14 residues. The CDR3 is CASSKRNEAHEQYF. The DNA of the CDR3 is TGTGCCAGCAGTAAGAGGAACGAGGCCCACGAGCAGTACTTC.

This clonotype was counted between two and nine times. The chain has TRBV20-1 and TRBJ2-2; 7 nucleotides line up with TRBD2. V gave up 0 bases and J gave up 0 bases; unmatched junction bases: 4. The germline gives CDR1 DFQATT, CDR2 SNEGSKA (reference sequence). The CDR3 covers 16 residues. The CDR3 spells CSARDLGLANTGELFF. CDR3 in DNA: TGCAGTGCTAGAGATTTAGGACTAGCGAACACCGGGGAGCTGTTTTTT.

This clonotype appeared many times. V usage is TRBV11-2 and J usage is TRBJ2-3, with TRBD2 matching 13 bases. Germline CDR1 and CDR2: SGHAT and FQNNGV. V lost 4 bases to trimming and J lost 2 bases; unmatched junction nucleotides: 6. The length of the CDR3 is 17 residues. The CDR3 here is CASSSGLAGVFTDTQYF. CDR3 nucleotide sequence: TGTGCCAGCAGCTCAGGACTAGCGGGGGTCTTCACAGATACGCAGTATTTT. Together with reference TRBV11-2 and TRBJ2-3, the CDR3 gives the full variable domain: EAGVAQSPRYKIIEKRQSVAFWCNPISGHATLYWYQQILGQGPKLLIQFQNNGVVDDSQLPKDRFSAERLKGVDSTLKIQPAKLEDSAVYLCASSSGLAGVFTDTQYFGPGTRLTVL.

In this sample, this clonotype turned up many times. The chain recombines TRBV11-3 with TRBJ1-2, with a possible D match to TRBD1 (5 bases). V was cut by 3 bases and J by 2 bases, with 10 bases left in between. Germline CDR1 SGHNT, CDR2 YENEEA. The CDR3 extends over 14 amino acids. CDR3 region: CASSFDRKNYGYTF. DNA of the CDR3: TGTGCCAGCAGCTTCGACAGAAAAAACTATGGCTACACCTTC.

The CDR3 here is CASSFSPSGGLEQFF. CDR3 nucleotide sequence: TGTGCCAGCAGTTTTAGCCCTAGCGGGGGGCTTGAGCAGTTCTTC. The V call is TRBV27, the J call TRBJ2-1, with 11 bases matching TRBD2. The CDR3 is made up of 15 amino acids. V lost 3 bases and J lost 9; bases outside the gene matches: 7. Germline V lookup: CDR1 MNHEY, CDR2 SMNVEV (reference sequence).

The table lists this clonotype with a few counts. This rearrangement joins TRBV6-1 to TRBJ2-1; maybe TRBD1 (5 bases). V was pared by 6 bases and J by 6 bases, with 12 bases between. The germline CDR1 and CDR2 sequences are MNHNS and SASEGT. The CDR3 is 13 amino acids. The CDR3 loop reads CASRGPRANEQFF. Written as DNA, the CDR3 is TGTGCCAGCAGAGGCCCCAGGGCCAATGAGCAGTTCTTC.

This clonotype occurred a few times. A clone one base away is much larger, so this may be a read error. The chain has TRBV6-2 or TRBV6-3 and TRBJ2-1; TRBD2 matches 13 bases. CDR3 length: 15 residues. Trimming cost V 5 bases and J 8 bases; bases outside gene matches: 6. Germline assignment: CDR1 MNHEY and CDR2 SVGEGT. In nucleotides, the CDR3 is TGTGCCAGCAGTCAACTAGCGGGGGGGCCGGATGAGCAGTTCTTC. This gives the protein CASSQLAGGPDEQFF.

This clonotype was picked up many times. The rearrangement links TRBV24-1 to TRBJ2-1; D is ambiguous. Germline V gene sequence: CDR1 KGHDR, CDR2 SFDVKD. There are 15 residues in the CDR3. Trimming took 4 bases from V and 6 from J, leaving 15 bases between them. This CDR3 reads CATSDPQGQGNEQFF. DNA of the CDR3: TGTGCCACCAGTGACCCCCAAGGGCAAGGCAATGAGCAGTTCTTC.

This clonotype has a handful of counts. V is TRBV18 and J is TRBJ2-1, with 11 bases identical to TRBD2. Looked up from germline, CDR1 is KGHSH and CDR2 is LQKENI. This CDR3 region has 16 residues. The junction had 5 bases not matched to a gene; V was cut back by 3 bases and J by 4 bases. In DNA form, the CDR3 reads TGTGCCAGCTCACCGCTCACTAGCGGGGGATACAATGAGCAGTTCTTC. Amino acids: CASSPLTSGGYNEQFF. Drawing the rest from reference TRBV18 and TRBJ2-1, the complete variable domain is NAGVMQNPRHLVRRRGQEARLRCSPMKGHSHVYWYRQLPEEGLKFMVYLQKENIIDESGMPKERFSAEFPKEGPSILRIQQVVRGDSAAYFCASSPLTSGGYNEQFFGPGTRLTVL.

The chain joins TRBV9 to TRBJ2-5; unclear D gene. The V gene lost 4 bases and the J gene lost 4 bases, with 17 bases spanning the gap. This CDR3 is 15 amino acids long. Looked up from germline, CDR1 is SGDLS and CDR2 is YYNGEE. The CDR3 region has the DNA TGTGCCAGCAGCTACAGTTCGACCAGAGGAGAGACCCAGTACTTC. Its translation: CASSYSSTRGETQYF.

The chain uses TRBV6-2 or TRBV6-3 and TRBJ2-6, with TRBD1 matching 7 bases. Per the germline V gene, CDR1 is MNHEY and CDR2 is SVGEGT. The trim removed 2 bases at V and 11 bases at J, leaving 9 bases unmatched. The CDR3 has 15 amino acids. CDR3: CASSYGQDGSHVLTF. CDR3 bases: TGTGCCAGCAGTTACGGACAGGATGGGTCCCACGTCCTGACTTTC.

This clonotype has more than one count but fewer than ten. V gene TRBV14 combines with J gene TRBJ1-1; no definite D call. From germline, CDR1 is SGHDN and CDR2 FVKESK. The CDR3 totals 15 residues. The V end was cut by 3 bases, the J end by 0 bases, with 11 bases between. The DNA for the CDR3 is TGTGCCAGCAGCCACCGCAGAGTCCTGAACACTGAAGCTTTCTTT. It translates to CASSHRRVLNTEAFF.

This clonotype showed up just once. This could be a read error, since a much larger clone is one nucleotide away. The CDR3 sequence is CASSLGPTSGGRTGTQYF. The CDR3 DNA is TGCGCCAGCAGCTTGGGACCCACTAGCGGGGGGCGCACAGGTACGCAGTATTTT. V gene TRBV5-1 combines with J gene TRBJ2-3; TRBD2 aligns across 12 bases. Germline lookup yields CDR1 SGHRS and CDR2 YFSETQ. There are 18 residues in the CDR3.

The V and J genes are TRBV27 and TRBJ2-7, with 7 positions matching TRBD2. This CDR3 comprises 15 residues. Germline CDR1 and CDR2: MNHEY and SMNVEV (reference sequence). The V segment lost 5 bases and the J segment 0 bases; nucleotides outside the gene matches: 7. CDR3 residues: CASSATSRSSYEQYF. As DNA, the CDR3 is TGTGCCAGCAGTGCGACTAGCCGCAGCTCCTACGAGCAGTACTTC.

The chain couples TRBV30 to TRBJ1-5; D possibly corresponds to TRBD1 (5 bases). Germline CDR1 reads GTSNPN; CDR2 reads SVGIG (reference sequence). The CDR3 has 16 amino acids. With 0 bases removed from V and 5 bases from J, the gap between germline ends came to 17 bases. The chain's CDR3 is CAWSVLSGPIHQPQHF. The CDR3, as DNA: TGTGCCTGGAGTGTACTTTCGGGACCGATCCATCAGCCCCAGCATTTT. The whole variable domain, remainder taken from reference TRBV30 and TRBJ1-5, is SQTIHQWPATLVQPVGSPLSLECTVEGTSNPNLYWYRQAAGRGLQLLFYSVGIGQISSEVPQNLSASRPQDRQFILSSKKLLLSDSGFYLCAWSVLSGPIHQPQHFGDGTRLSIL.

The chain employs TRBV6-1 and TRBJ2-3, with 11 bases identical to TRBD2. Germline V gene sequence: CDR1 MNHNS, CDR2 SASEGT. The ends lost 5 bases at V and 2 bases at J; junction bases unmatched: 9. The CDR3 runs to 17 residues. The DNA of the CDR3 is TGTGCCAGCAGTCAGAGACTAGCGGGGAGTTACACAGATACGCAGTATTTT. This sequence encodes CASSQRLAGSYTDTQYF.

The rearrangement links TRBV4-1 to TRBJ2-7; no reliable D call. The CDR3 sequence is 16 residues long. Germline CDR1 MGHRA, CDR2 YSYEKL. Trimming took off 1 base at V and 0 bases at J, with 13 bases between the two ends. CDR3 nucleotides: TGCGCCAGCAGCCAAGCCCTCGACAAGGTCTCCTACGAGCAGTACTTC. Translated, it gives CASSQALDKVSYEQYF.

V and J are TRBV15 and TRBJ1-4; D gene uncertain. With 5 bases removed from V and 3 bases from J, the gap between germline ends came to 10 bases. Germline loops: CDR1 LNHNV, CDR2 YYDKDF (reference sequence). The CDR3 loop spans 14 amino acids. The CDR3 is CATSGPLPNEKLFF. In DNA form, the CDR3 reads TGTGCCACCAGCGGACCGCTACCTAATGAAAAACTGTTTTTT. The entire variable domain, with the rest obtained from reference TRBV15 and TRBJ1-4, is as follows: DAMVIQNPRYQVTQFGKPVTLSCSQTLNHNVMYWYQQKSSQAPKLLFHYYDKDFNNEADTPDNFQSRRPNTSFCFLDIRSPGLGDTAMYLCATSGPLPNEKLFFGSGTQLSVL.

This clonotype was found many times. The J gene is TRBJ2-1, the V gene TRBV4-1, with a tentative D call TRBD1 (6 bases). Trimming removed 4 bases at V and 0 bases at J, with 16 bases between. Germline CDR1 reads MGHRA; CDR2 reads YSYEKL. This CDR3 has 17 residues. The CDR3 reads CASSRLTGLLSYNEQFF. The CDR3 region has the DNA TGCGCCAGCAGCCGCCTGACAGGCCTCCTCTCCTACAATGAGCAGTTCTTC.

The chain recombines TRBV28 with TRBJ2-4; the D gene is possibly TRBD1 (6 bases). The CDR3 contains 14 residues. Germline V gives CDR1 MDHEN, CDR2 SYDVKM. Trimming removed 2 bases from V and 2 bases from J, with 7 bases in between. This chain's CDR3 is CASSLRGSKNIQYF. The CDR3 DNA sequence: TGTGCCAGCAGTTTAAGGGGGTCCAAAAACATTCAGTACTTC.

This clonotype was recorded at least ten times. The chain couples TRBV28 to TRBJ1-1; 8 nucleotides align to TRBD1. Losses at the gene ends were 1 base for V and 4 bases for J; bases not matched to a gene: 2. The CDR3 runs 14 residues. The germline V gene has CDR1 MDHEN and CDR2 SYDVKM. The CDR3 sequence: CASSLYTGGTEAFF. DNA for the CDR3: TGTGCCAGCAGTTTATACACAGGGGGCACTGAAGCTTTCTTT. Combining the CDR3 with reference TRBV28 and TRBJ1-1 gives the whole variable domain DVKVTQSSRYLVKRTGEKVFLECVQDMDHENMFWYRQDPGLGLRLIYFSYDVKMKEKGDIPEGYSVSREKKERFSLILESASTNQTSMYLCASSLYTGGTEAFFGQGTRLTVV.

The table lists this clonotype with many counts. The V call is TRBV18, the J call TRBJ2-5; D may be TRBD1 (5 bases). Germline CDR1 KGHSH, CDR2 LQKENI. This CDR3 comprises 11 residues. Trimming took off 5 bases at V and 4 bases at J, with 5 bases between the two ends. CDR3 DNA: TGTGCCAGCTCAGGGGCAGAGACCCAGTACTTC. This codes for CASSGAETQYF.

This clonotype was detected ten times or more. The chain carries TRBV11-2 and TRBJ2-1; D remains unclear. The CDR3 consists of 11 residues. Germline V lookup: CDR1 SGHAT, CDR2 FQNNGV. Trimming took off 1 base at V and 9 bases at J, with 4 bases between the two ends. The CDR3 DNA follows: TGTGCCAGCAGCTTAGTAAGTGAGCAGTTCTTC. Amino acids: CASSLVSEQFF. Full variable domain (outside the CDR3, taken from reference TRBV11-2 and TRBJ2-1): EAGVAQSPRYKIIEKRQSVAFWCNPISGHATLYWYQQILGQGPKLLIQFQNNGVVDDSQLPKDRFSAERLKGVDSTLKIQPAKLEDSAVYLCASSLVSEQFFGPGTRLTVL.

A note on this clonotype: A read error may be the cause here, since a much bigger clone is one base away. CDR3 loop: CASSPRDRDFNEQFF. CDR3 coding DNA: TGTGCCAGCAGCCCCCGGGACAGGGATTTCAATGAGCAGTTCTTC. The rearrangement joins TRBV5-6 to TRBJ2-1; TRBD1 aligns across 9 bases. CDR1 is SGHDT and CDR2 is YYEEEE in the germline V gene. V dropped 4 bases and J dropped 6; count of bases not matched to a gene: 8. CDR3 length: 15 residues.

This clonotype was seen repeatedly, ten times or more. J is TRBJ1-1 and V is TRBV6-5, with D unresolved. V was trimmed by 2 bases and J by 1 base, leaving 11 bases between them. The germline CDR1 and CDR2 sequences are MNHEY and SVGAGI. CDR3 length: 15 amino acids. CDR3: CASSYTPGGNTEAFF. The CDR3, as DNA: TGTGCCAGCAGTTACACTCCGGGAGGGAACACTGAAGCTTTCTTT.

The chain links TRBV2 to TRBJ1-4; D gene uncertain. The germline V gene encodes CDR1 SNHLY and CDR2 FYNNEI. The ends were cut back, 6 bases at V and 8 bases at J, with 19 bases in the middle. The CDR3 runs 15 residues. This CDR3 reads CASSRGPRVGEKLFF. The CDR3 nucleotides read TGTGCCAGCAGCCGTGGACCGAGGGTCGGGGAAAAACTGTTTTTT. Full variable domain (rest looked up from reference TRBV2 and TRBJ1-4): EPEVTQTPSHQVTQMGQEVILRCVPISNHLYFYWYRQILGQKVEFLVSFYNNEISEKSEIFDDQFSVERPDGSNFTLKIRSTKLEDSAMYFCASSRGPRVGEKLFFGSGTQLSVL.

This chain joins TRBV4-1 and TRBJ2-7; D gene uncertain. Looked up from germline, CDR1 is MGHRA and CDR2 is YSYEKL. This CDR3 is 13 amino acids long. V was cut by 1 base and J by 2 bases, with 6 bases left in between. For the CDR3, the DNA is TGCGCCAGCAGCCAAGGGTCACCCTACGAGCAGTACTTC. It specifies CASSQGSPYEQYF.

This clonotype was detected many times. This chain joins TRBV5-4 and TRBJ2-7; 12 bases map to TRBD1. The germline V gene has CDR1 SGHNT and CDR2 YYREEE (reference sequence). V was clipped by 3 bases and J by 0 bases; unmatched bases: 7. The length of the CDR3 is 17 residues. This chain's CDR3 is CASSSGQGALHSYEQYF. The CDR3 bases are TGTGCCAGCAGCTCGGGACAGGGGGCCCTTCACTCCTACGAGCAGTACTTC.

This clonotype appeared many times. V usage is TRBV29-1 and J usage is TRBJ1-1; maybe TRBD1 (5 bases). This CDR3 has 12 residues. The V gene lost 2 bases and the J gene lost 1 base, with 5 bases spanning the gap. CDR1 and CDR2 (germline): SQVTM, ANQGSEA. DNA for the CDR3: TGCAGCGTTGAACAGGGGAACACTGAAGCTTTCTTT. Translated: CSVEQGNTEAFF.

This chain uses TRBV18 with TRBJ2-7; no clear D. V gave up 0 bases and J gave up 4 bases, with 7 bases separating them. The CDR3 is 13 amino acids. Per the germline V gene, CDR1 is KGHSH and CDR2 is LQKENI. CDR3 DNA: TGTGCCAGCTCACCACCGGACGGGTACGAGCAGTACTTC. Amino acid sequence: CASSPPDGYEQYF.

This CDR3 reads CASSVGAAQPQHF. In nucleotides, the CDR3 is TGTGCCAGCAGCGTAGGTGCCGCTCAGCCCCAGCATTTT. The chain employs TRBV9 and TRBJ1-5; no firm D call. This CDR3 is 13 amino acids long. Germline V gene sequence: CDR1 SGDLS, CDR2 YYNGEE. With 0 bases removed from V and 6 bases from J, the gap between germline ends came to 7 bases.

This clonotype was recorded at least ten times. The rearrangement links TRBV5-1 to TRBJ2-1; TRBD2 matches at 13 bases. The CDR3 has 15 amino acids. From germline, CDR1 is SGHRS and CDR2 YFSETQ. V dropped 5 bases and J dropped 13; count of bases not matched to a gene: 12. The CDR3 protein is CASSGTGLAGDAQFF. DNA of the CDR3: TGCGCCAGCAGTGGGACTGGACTAGCGGGGGACGCTCAGTTCTTC.